These 8 T cell receptor beta chains came from one sample sequenced in a study of response to subunit inactivated influenza vaccine. TCRdb re-called the RT-PCR reads through MiXCR, storing one row per CDR3 protein. The data contain about 650,000 distinct CDR3 sequences, 14% of them singletons. The source material was PBMCs from blood, sampled roughly 2 weeks before vaccination. The receptors derive from a man aged 50-59 years who received an inactivated influenza vaccine.

A few counts support this clonotype. The chain combines TRBV6-6 with TRBJ2-7, with D tentatively TRBD1 (6 bases). The germline gives CDR1 MNHNY, CDR2 SVGAGI (reference sequence). There are 13 residues in the CDR3. Trimming shortened V by 2 bases and J by 5 bases, and 10 bases separated the two germline ends. The CDR3 DNA is TGTGCCAGCAGTTACCCAGGGGTAGACGAGCAGTACTTC. This encodes CASSYPGVDEQYF.

At least ten counts were recorded for this clonotype. This chain connects TRBV29-1 to TRBJ2-7; D perhaps matches TRBD1 (6 bases). This CDR3 region has 13 residues. Looked up from germline, CDR1 is SQVTM and CDR2 is ANQGSEA. Trimming cost V 4 bases and J 7 bases, with 17 bases left between them. For the CDR3, the DNA is TGCAGCGTTGCGGGACAATTTGGTATGGAGCAGTACTTC. This encodes CSVAGQFGMEQYF.

This clonotype was picked up many times. CDR3 protein: CASSLGSSKNIQYF. The DNA of the CDR3 is TGTGCCAGCAGTTTGGGCAGCTCAAAAAACATTCAGTACTTC. This chain connects TRBV28 to TRBJ2-4, with no clear D. The CDR3 has 14 residues. CDR1 and CDR2 (germline): MDHEN, SYDVKM. Trimming stripped 3 bases from V and 4 bases from J, with 10 bases between.

The chain combines TRBV6-5 with TRBJ2-7; 9 bases agree with TRBD1. This CDR3 has 16 amino acids. The V gene end was trimmed by 0 bases and the J gene end by 3 bases; junction bases not matched to a gene: 6. CDR1 MNHEY and CDR2 SVGAGI come from the germline V gene. The CDR3 region has the DNA TGTGCCAGCAGTTACTCGCGACAGGGGGGTTACTACGAGCAGTACTTC. Translating it yields CASSYSRQGGYYEQYF.

The chain recombines TRBV9 with TRBJ2-7; 8 positions match TRBD2. The CDR3 is made up of 14 amino acids. Per the germline V gene, CDR1 is SGDLS and CDR2 is YYNGEE. Trimming cost V 3 bases and J 7 bases; bases outside gene matches: 9. The CDR3 here is CASSGGLAVGEQYF. The CDR3 nucleotides are TGTGCCAGCAGCGGAGGACTAGCCGTCGGTGAGCAGTACTTC.

This clonotype was observed a few times. CDR3 region: CASSPFGQSSYEQYF. The CDR3 region has the DNA TGCGCCAGCAGCCCCTTTGGCCAAAGCTCCTACGAGCAGTACTTC. The rearrangement links TRBV5-1 to TRBJ2-7; D ambiguous. The CDR3 is 15 residues long. Trimming removed 4 bases at V and 0 bases at J, with 14 bases between. In germline, CDR1 is SGHRS, CDR2 YFSETQ.

J is TRBJ1-4 and V is TRBV12-3 or TRBV12-4; D ambiguous. This CDR3 has 16 residues. Trimming shortened V by 5 bases and J by 7 bases, and 20 bases separated the two germline ends. This CDR3 reads CASSPLRPPRGEKLFF. Written as DNA, the CDR3 is TGTGCCAGCAGTCCCCTCCGCCCCCCCCGAGGTGAAAAACTGTTTTTT.

This clonotype has just one count. The chain links TRBV19 to TRBJ2-3; D is perhaps TRBD1 (5 bases). V was cut by 4 bases and J by 2 bases, with 7 bases left in between. Per germline, CDR1 LNHDA and CDR2 SQIVND (reference sequence). The CDR3 is 13 amino acids. CDR3 protein: CASSNRFTDTQYF. In DNA, the CDR3 is TGTGCCAGTAGTAACAGGTTCACAGATACGCAGTATTTT.